This T cell receptor beta chain derives from a study of chemoradiotherapy in HPV16-positive cancers. Over chemoradiotherapy, repertoires were sampled more than once. Germline values: CDR1 MNHNS, CDR2 SASEGT. Trimming stripped 2 bases from V and 5 bases from J, with 10 bases between. The CDR3 loop spans 14 amino acids. Clones were read by immunoSEQ multiplex PCR, and TCRdb kept only the in-frame ones, dropping some. Of 15,000 or so clones listed, about 90% are singletons. This TCR was recovered from a human donor with HPV-associated anogenital cancer. The sample was blood, taken from a patient who underwent chemoradiotherapy. The V and J genes are TRBV6-1 and TRBJ2-1, with D hard to call. This CDR3 is CASSELIPNNEQFF. The CDR3 nucleotides are TGTGCCAGCAGTGAATTAATCCCCAACAATGAGCAGTTCTTC.